These 8 T cell receptor beta chains were sequenced from one sample in a study of long-term antiretroviral therapy in people with HIV. Investigators performed immunoSEQ version v3.0 at survey level. TCRdb keeps only in-frame clones here, not all; method: immunoSEQ multiplex PCR. The sample holds about 27,000 clones, approximately 78% seen once. This specimen consisted of unsorted PBMCs, obtained 2.9 years after starting antiretroviral therapy. The receptors stem from a man aged 50 to 60 with HIV.

The rearrangement joins TRBV21-1 to TRBJ1-1; TRBD1, as called in the table, went unchecked against the DNA. TRBV21-1 is a known pseudogene. This CDR3 is built from 14 residues. CDR3 region: CASSKVRQNTEAFF. The CDR3 DNA reads as TGTGCCAGCAGCAAAGTTAGACAGAACACTGAAGCTTTCTTT.

The rearrangement uses TRBV9 and TRBJ2-3; TRBD2 aligns across 8 bases. Trimming cost V 0 bases and J 2 bases; bases outside gene matches: 5. Germline V gives CDR1 SGDLS, CDR2 YYNGEE. The CDR3 runs 16 residues. The CDR3 loop is CASSVAGGPLTDTQYF. The DNA of the CDR3 is TGTGCCAGCAGCGTAGCGGGGGGGCCCCTCACAGATACGCAGTATTTT.

The chain has TRBV28 and TRBJ1-4, with D possibly being TRBD1 (5 bases). V lost 6 bases to trimming and J lost 3 bases, with 11 bases between them. Germline V gene sequence: CDR1 MDHEN, CDR2 SYDVKM. The CDR3 totals 14 residues. This CDR3 reads CASRVPGANEKLFF. Written as DNA, the CDR3 is TGTGCCAGCAGGGTCCCGGGGGCTAATGAAAAACTGTTTTTT.

The chain couples TRBV7-8 to TRBJ2-5; tentative D call: TRBD2 (6 bases). The CDR3 is 14 residues long. Trimming shortened V by 5 bases and J by 3 bases, and 13 bases separated the two germline ends. CDR1 SGHVS and CDR2 FQNEAQ come from the germline V gene. The CDR3 DNA sequence: TGTGCCAGCAGCCTTAGCGGATCCGAAGAGACCCAGTACTTC. Amino acid sequence: CASSLSGSEETQYF.

J is TRBJ2-3 and V is TRBV29-1, with D unresolved. Trimming pared 3 bases from V and 2 bases from J, leaving 12 bases between. Germline V gives CDR1 SQVTM, CDR2 ANQGSEA. The CDR3 is 14 amino acids. The CDR3 loop reads CSVDSGATTDTQYF. The CDR3 DNA follows: TGCAGCGTTGACTCGGGTGCCACCACAGATACGCAGTATTTT.

The chain links TRBV7-3 to TRBJ2-1, with D perhaps matching TRBD1 (5 bases). The CDR3 covers 15 residues. Deletions cut 5 bases from V and 0 bases from J, with 11 bases between. CDR1 SGHTA and CDR2 FQGTGA come from the germline V gene. The DNA for the CDR3 is TGTGCCAGCAGCCAAACAGGTAGCTCCTACAATGAGCAGTTCTTC. Residues: CASSQTGSSYNEQFF.

The V call is TRBV5-5, the J call TRBJ2-2; D not certain. The germline V and J ends were trimmed by 2 bases and 2 bases, with 4 bases remaining between them. This CDR3 is built from 13 residues. Germline-derived CDR1 and CDR2 are SGHKS and YYEKEE (reference sequence). The DNA of the CDR3 is TGTGCCAGCAGCTTAACAAACACCGGGGAGCTGTTTTTT. Its protein is CASSLTNTGELFF.

The V gene is TRBV10-3, the J gene TRBJ1-1; D remains ambiguous. Trimming left V 4 bases short and J 0 bases short, with 9 bases between. CDR1 and CDR2 from the germline V gene are ENHRY and SYGVKD. There are 14 residues in the CDR3. CDR3 bases: TGTGCCATCAGTGGGTCGGGTATGAACACTGAAGCTTTCTTT. It codes for CAISGSGMNTEAFF.